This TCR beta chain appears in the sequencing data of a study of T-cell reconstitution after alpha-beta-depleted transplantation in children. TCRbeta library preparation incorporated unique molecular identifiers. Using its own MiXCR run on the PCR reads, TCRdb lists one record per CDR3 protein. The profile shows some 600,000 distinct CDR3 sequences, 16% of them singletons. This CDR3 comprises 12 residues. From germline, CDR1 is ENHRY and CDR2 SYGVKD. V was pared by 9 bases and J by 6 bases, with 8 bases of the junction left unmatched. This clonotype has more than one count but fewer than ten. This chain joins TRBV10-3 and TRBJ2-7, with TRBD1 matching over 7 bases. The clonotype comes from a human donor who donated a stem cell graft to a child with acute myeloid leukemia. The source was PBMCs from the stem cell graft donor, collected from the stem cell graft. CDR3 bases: TGTGCCATTCGACAGGGAGCAGGCGAGCAGTACTTC. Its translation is CAIRQGAGEQYF.